The 18 T cell receptor beta chains presented below share a single source sample, sequenced in a study of regulatory T cells in long-lasting Graves disease. Noted time point: newly diagnosed GD, antithyroid drugs for less than 3 months. Isolated PBMC RNA provided the starting material for the TCR library. Through Arm-PCR of CDR3 regions and iRepertoire HTBI primers, TCR beta libraries were built. MiXCR was run by TCRdb on the multiplex PCR reads, yielding one entry per CDR3 protein. Of approximately 400,000 distinct CDR3 sequences listed, around 16% are singletons. This sample also appeared in a second study, on T cells in Graves' hyperthyroidism and ophthalmopathy.

Sequenced here: peripheral blood mononuclear cells (PBMCs), sampled at new diagnosis, from a patient treated with antithyroid drugs. These receptor sequences come from a woman in her 40s with Graves disease.

The chain has TRBV12-3 or TRBV12-4 and TRBJ2-3, with 7 nucleotides matching TRBD2. V shed 7 bases, J shed 3 bases, and the junction held 7 bases outside the gene matches. CDR3 length: 14 amino acids. The CDR3 protein is CASNLGGKTDTQYF. DNA for the CDR3: TGTGCCAGCAACTTGGGAGGGAAGACAGATACGCAGTATTTT.

This clonotype was found a few times. This chain uses TRBV6-1 with TRBJ2-2; D ambiguous. Germline V lookup: CDR1 MNHNS, CDR2 SASEGT. The CDR3 runs to 13 residues. V was trimmed by 4 bases and J by 3 bases, leaving 6 bases between them. CDR3 DNA sequence: TGTGCCAGCAGTGCCCTAGACACCGGGGAGCTGTTTTTT. Residues: CASSALDTGELFF.

The genes are TRBV12-3 or TRBV12-4 and TRBJ2-2; tentative D call: TRBD1 (6 bases). The V end lost 4 bases, the J end lost 1 base, and 10 bases lay between the germline ends. CDR3 length: 15 amino acids. CDR3 bases: TGTGCCAGCAGTTATCGACAGGAGAACACCGGGGAGCTGTTTTTT. It encodes CASSYRQENTGELFF.

This clonotype showed up just a few times. The V call is TRBV4-3, the J call TRBJ2-1; a possible D gene is TRBD2 (6 bases). V shed 5 bases and J shed 7 bases, with 18 bases lying between them. The CDR3 sequence is 15 residues long. Germline V gene data show CDR1 as LGHNA and CDR2 as YSLEER. The CDR3 sequence is CASSSLTGEMNEQFF. As DNA, the CDR3 is TGCGCCAGCAGCTCCCTAACGGGAGAAATGAATGAGCAGTTCTTC.

This clonotype was counted at least ten times. The chain carries TRBV6-1 and TRBJ2-7, with 8 nucleotides matching TRBD2. The CDR3 extends over 13 amino acids. V lost 5 bases to trimming and J lost 3 bases; unmatched junction nucleotides: 3. In germline, CDR1 is MNHNS, CDR2 SASEGT. The CDR3 DNA is TGTGCCAGCAGTCGGACTAGCAGCTACGAGCAGTACTTC. Translated: CASSRTSSYEQYF.

This clonotype was observed at least ten times. J is TRBJ2-5 and V is TRBV11-3; D may be TRBD1 or TRBD2 (5 bases each). V lost 0 bases, J lost 1 base, and 15 bases lay in between. The germline CDR1 and CDR2 sequences are SGHNT and YENEEA. This CDR3 is 17 amino acids long. CDR3 coding DNA: TGTGCCAGCAGCTTAGATCGTGGGGCGGGTGTCCAAGAGACCCAGTACTTC. This translates into CASSLDRGAGVQETQYF.

This clonotype was recorded many times. The rearrangement links TRBV24-1 to TRBJ2-3; D remains unclear. The ends were cut back, 2 bases at V and 0 bases at J, with 5 bases in the middle. This CDR3 is 14 amino acids long. Germline CDR1 KGHDR, CDR2 SFDVKD. CDR3 sequence: CATSDWSSTDTQYF. The CDR3 nucleotides read TGTGCCACCAGTGATTGGTCGAGCACAGATACGCAGTATTTT.

This clonotype was counted at least ten times. This sequence joins TRBV2 and TRBJ2-1; 9 bases line up with TRBD1. CDR1 is SNHLY, CDR2 FYNNEI, per germline. Germline trimming cut 5 bases from V and 8 bases from J; bases unmatched to any gene: 4. This CDR3 region has 13 residues. Here the CDR3 DNA reads TGTGCCAGCAGTACAGGGGGCAGGGATGAGCAGTTCTTC. This encodes CASSTGGRDEQFF.

The chain combines TRBV5-1 with TRBJ2-7; TRBD1 matches 8 bases. The germline CDR1 and CDR2 sequences are SGHRS and YFSETQ. This CDR3 contains 14 residues. V lost 6 bases to trimming and J lost 0 bases; unmatched junction nucleotides: 5. In DNA, the CDR3 is TGCGCCAGCACCGACAGGGGCAACTCCTACGAGCAGTACTTC. This sequence encodes CASTDRGNSYEQYF.

This clonotype was counted between two and nine times. The chain couples TRBV19 to TRBJ2-1; D gene ambiguous. With 0 bases removed from V and 9 bases from J, the gap between germline ends came to 9 bases. The CDR3 has 13 amino acids. CDR1 is LNHDA, CDR2 SQIVND, per germline (reference sequence). CDR3 DNA: TGTGCCAGTAGTATAGATCAAAGACCTGAGCAGTTCTTC. Translation: CASSIDQRPEQFF. The whole variable domain, remainder taken from reference TRBV19 and TRBJ2-1, is DGGITQSPKYLFRKEGQNVTLSCEQNLNHDAMYWYRQDPGQGLRLIYYSQIVNDFQKGDIAEGYSVSREKKESFPLTVTSAQKNPTAFYLCASSIDQRPEQFFGPGTRLTVL.

This clonotype turned up a few times. This may come from a read error, since a much larger clone is one base off. V is TRBV11-2 and J is TRBJ1-1, with D possibly TRBD1 on 5 matching bases. V shed 5 bases and J shed 3 bases, with 19 bases lying between them. The CDR3 runs to 16 residues. Germline loops: CDR1 SGHAT, CDR2 FQNNGV. CDR3: CASSPSHRFRDTEAFF. The CDR3 DNA sequence: TGTGCCAGCAGCCCCTCTCACAGGTTCCGGGACACTGAAGCTTTCTTT.

To note about this clonotype: This sequence is one base from a far larger clone and is likely a read error. The chain links TRBV27 to TRBJ2-1, with TRBD1 identical over 9 bases. CDR3 size: 15 residues. V trimming: 1 base; J trimming: 10 bases; junction bases outside the gene matches: 8. Per germline, CDR1 MNHEY and CDR2 SMNVEV (reference sequence). The CDR3 DNA is TGTGCCAGCAGTTTATGGACAGGGGCGTCCCACGAGCAGTTCTTC. This codes for CASSLWTGASHEQFF.

Many counts were recorded for this clonotype. The rearrangement joins TRBV3-1 to TRBJ1-2, with unresolved D. Germline V gives CDR1 LGHDT, CDR2 YNNKEL (reference sequence). The CDR3 length is 14 residues. V gave up 0 bases and J gave up 3 bases, with 8 bases separating them. The CDR3 spells CASSQDRNYYGYTF. As DNA, the CDR3 is TGTGCCAGCAGCCAAGACCGGAATTACTATGGCTACACCTTC.

This clonotype was picked up many times. This chain uses TRBV27 with TRBJ2-3; D not certain. The CDR3 is 14 residues long. Looked up from germline, CDR1 is MNHEY and CDR2 is SMNVEV (reference sequence). V was pared by 6 bases and J by 2 bases, with 12 bases between. CDR3 nucleotides: TGTGCCAGCAGAGCCCTCCAGGACACAGATACGCAGTATTTT. Translation: CASRALQDTDTQYF.

With respect to this clonotype: A read error is possible here, since a much larger clone lies one base away. DNA of the CDR3: TGCAGTGCTAGAGATGAGGGACAGGGGGTTATAGTTGGCAATCAGCCCCAGCATTTT. Translating gives CSARDEGQGVIVGNQPQHF. The chain has TRBV20-1 and TRBJ1-5, with 11 bases aligning to TRBD1. The germline CDR1 and CDR2 sequences are DFQATT and SNEGSKA (reference sequence). The CDR3 is 19 amino acids. V gave up 0 bases and J gave up 2 bases; unmatched junction bases: 12.

This chain links TRBV7-9 with TRBJ2-2; TRBD2 aligns across 7 bases. Germline V gene data show CDR1 as SEHNR and CDR2 as FQNEAQ (reference sequence). With V trimmed by 1 base and J by 5 bases, 1 base remained unmatched. The CDR3 is 14 residues long. CDR3 DNA sequence: TGTGCCAGCAGCTTAGGAGCGGGAACCGGGGAGCTGTTTTTT. Translation: CASSLGAGTGELFF.

This clonotype was recorded a few times. V and J are TRBV7-9 and TRBJ2-7; D tentatively fits TRBD1 or TRBD2 (8 bases each). V was shortened by 3 bases and J by 2 bases, with 23 bases between the two germline ends. The germline V gene encodes CDR1 SEHNR and CDR2 FQNEAQ (reference sequence). The CDR3 runs 18 residues. The CDR3 loop reads CASSLTGATSGRTYEQYF. CDR3 DNA: TGTGCCAGCAGCTTGACAGGGGCCACTAGCGGCCGCACCTACGAGCAGTACTTC.

This clonotype was observed many times. The chain has TRBV28 and TRBJ2-7, with 9 bases fitting TRBD1. CDR1 is MDHEN, CDR2 SYDVKM, per germline. V shed 6 bases, J shed 5 bases, and the junction held 5 bases outside the gene matches. The CDR3 covers 13 residues. DNA for the CDR3: TGTGCCAGCAGAGGGGACAGGGTCCACGAGCAGTACTTC. Protein product: CASRGDRVHEQYF.